A selection of T cell receptor beta chains follows, all from one sample in a study of tumor and adjacent non-tumor tissue in lung cancer. One entry per CDR3 protein results from TCRdb running MiXCR on the multiplex PCR reads. The sample includes approximately 120,000 distinct CDR3 sequences, roughly 80% of them seen just once. Sequenced material: lung tumor tissue. These receptors originate from a woman in her fifties or sixties with non-small cell lung cancer. Both conserved end residues are part of each CDR3. D genes are given only for firm matches. Clone size is given for some rows only: seen once, a few or many times, or a class if the clone is expanded.

v_call: TRBV5-4
d_call: TRBD1
cdr3_length: 13
j_call: TRBJ2-7
clone_size: NA
cdr3_nt: TGTGCCAGCAGCTCATCTGACAGGGTCGAGCAGTACTTC
cdr3_aa: CASSSSDRVEQYF

v_call: TRBV10-3
d_call: NA
cdr3_length: 18
j_call: TRBJ2-1
clone_size: NA
cdr3_nt: TGTGCCATCAGTGAGGATGACAGTGGAACACGTTCCTACATTGAGCAGTTCTTC
cdr3_aa: CAISEDDSGTRSYIEQFF

v_call: TRBV6-5
d_call: NA
cdr3_length: 14
j_call: TRBJ2-2
clone_size: few
cdr3_nt: TGTGCCAGCAGTCGACGGCCGGACACCGGGGAGCTGTTTTTT
cdr3_aa: CASSRRPDTGELFF

v_call: TRBV7-8
d_call: TRBD1
cdr3_length: 17
j_call: TRBJ2-1
clone_size: NA
cdr3_nt: TGTGCCAGCAGACTATCCCCGGACAGGGGGACCTACAATGAGCAGATCTTC
cdr3_aa: CASRLSPDRGTYNEQIF

v_call: TRBV5-6
d_call: TRBD1
cdr3_length: 15
j_call: TRBJ2-3
clone_size: many
cdr3_nt: TGTGCCAGCATCCGGACAGGGGACATCACAGATACGCAGTATTTT
cdr3_aa: CASIRTGDITDTQYF

v_call: TRBV20-1
d_call: NA
cdr3_length: 11
j_call: TRBJ1-2
clone_size: NA
cdr3_nt: TGCAGTGTTAAGGACCGCTATGGCTACGCCTTC
cdr3_aa: CSVKDRYGYAF

v_call: TRBV11-2
d_call: NA
cdr3_length: 17
j_call: TRBJ2-3
clone_size: NA
cdr3_nt: TGTGCCAGTAGCAAGTGGGGTCGCGCCTCTAGCACAGATACGCAGTATTTT
cdr3_aa: CASSKWGRASSTDTQYF

v_call: TRBV5-4
d_call: TRBD1
cdr3_length: 13
j_call: TRBJ2-1
clone_size: NA
cdr3_nt: TGTGCCAGCAGCTTGACAGGGGCCCATGAGCAGTTCTTC
cdr3_aa: CASSLTGAHEQFF

v_call: TRBV12-3/TRBV12-4
d_call: TRBD2
cdr3_length: 14
j_call: TRBJ2-7
clone_size: NA
cdr3_nt: TGTGCCAGCAGACTCGTACTAGCGACCTACGAGCAATACTTC
cdr3_aa: CASRLVLATYEQYF

v_call: TRBV28
d_call: NA
cdr3_length: 12
j_call: TRBJ2-3
clone_size: NA
cdr3_nt: TGTGTCAGTAGCGGGGGACAGGGTCAAGTGTATTTT
cdr3_aa: CVSSGGQGQVYF

v_call: TRBV11-2
d_call: TRBD1
cdr3_length: 14
j_call: TRBJ2-7
clone_size: NA
cdr3_nt: TGTGCCAGCAGCCCGGGACAGGGGGCCTACGGGCAGTACTTC
cdr3_aa: CASSPGQGAYGQYF

v_call: TRBV11-2
d_call: TRBD2
cdr3_length: 16
j_call: TRBJ2-5
clone_size: NA
cdr3_nt: TGTGCTAGCAGCTTAGAAGCGGGGGCCGGAGGGGAGACCCGGTACTTC
cdr3_aa: CASSLEAGAGGETRYF

v_call: TRBV4-3
d_call: NA
cdr3_length: 13
j_call: TRBJ1-1
clone_size: once
cdr3_nt: TGCGCCAGCAGTCAAGATAGGGGGTGGTGGGCTTATTTT
cdr3_aa: CASSQDRGWWAYF

v_call: TRBV7-2
d_call: NA
cdr3_length: 15
j_call: TRBJ2-5
clone_size: NA
cdr3_nt: TGTGCCAGCAGGCGGGACAGAACGGAGGGAGAGACCCAGTATTTC
cdr3_aa: CASRRDRTEGETQYF

v_call: TRBV6-5
d_call: NA
cdr3_length: 14
j_call: TRBJ2-3
clone_size: many
cdr3_nt: TGTGCCAGCAGTACGGGGGATGCGGTAGATACGCAGTATTTT
cdr3_aa: CASSTGDAVDTQYF

v_call: TRBV11-2
d_call: NA
cdr3_length: 11
j_call: TRBJ2-2
clone_size: few
cdr3_nt: TGTGCCAGTAGCATAGGGGGGGAGCTGTTTTTT
cdr3_aa: CASSIGGELFF

v_call: TRBV4-3
d_call: NA
cdr3_length: 15
j_call: TRBJ2-5
clone_size: few
cdr3_nt: TGCGCCAGTAGCCGGCACCGGGACACTCAAGAGACCCAGTACTTC
cdr3_aa: CASSRHRDTQETQYF

v_call: TRBV6-2/TRBV6-3
d_call: TRBD2
cdr3_length: 17
j_call: TRBJ2-2
clone_size: NA
cdr3_nt: TGTGCAAGCAGACGGACTAGCGGGGGGGAGAACACCGGGGGGCTGTTTTTT
cdr3_aa: CASRRTSGGENTGGLFF

v_call: TRBV11-2
d_call: NA
cdr3_length: 17
j_call: TRBJ2-5
clone_size: NA
cdr3_nt: TGTGCCAGCAGCTTGGTCCTCTCGCGGAGGGGTTCTGAGACCCAATACTTC
cdr3_aa: CASSLVLSRRGSETQYF

v_call: TRBV12-3/TRBV12-4
d_call: NA
cdr3_length: 13
j_call: TRBJ2-4
clone_size: NA
cdr3_nt: TGTGCCAGTAGTGCTTCTGGCGGAAACATTCAGTACTTC
cdr3_aa: CASSASGGNIQYF

v_call: TRBV11-2
d_call: NA
cdr3_length: 16
j_call: TRBJ2-7
clone_size: NA
cdr3_nt: TGTGCCAGCAGCTTATATGATGGGGGGCTATCCTACGAGCTGTACTTC
cdr3_aa: CASSLYDGGLSYELYF

v_call: TRBV5-6
d_call: NA
cdr3_length: 15
j_call: TRBJ1-5
clone_size: NA
cdr3_nt: TGTACCAGCAGCTTGTGGCAGGGATCATGGCAGCCCCAGCATTTT
cdr3_aa: CTSSLWQGSWQPQHF

v_call: TRBV9
d_call: NA
cdr3_length: 15
j_call: TRBJ2-6
clone_size: once
cdr3_nt: TGTGCCAGCAGGATGTGGGTCGCTGGGGCCAACGTCCTGACTTTC
cdr3_aa: CASRMWVAGANVLTF

v_call: TRBV11-2
d_call: NA
cdr3_length: 15
j_call: TRBJ1-1
clone_size: once
cdr3_nt: TGTGCCAGCAGCCCCCGGGGGGTTGGTGACACTGAAGCCGTCTTT
cdr3_aa: CASSPRGVGDTEAVF

v_call: TRBV20-1
d_call: NA
cdr3_length: 13
j_call: TRBJ1-1
clone_size: NA
cdr3_nt: TGCAGTGGTACCCCGGGAACCAACACTGAAGCTTTCTTT
cdr3_aa: CSGTPGTNTEAFF

v_call: TRBV11-2
d_call: NA
cdr3_length: 14
j_call: TRBJ1-6
clone_size: NA
cdr3_nt: TGTGCCAGCAGCTCAGAAGCAAGTAATTCACCACACCACTTT
cdr3_aa: CASSSEASNSPHHF

v_call: TRBV4-1
d_call: TRBD2
cdr3_length: 19
j_call: TRBJ2-1
clone_size: many
cdr3_nt: TGCGCCAGCAGCCATCCGGGACTAGCGGGAGGGCCCGGGAAGAATGAGCAGTTCTTC
cdr3_aa: CASSHPGLAGGPGKNEQFF

v_call: TRBV6-5
d_call: NA
cdr3_length: 14
j_call: TRBJ1-1
clone_size: many
cdr3_nt: TGTGCCAGCAGGATAGGGACTATGAACACTGAAGCTTTCTTT
cdr3_aa: CASRIGTMNTEAFF

v_call: TRBV9
d_call: NA
cdr3_length: 15
j_call: TRBJ2-6
clone_size: NA
cdr3_nt: TGTGTGAGCAGCGTGTGGGTCGCTGGGGCCAACGTCCTGACTTTC
cdr3_aa: CVSSVWVAGANVLTF

v_call: TRBV12-3/TRBV12-4
d_call: NA
cdr3_length: 13
j_call: TRBJ1-4
clone_size: many
cdr3_nt: TGTGCCAGCAGTCCCTCGGGCCCCGGAAAACTGTTTTTT
cdr3_aa: CASSPSGPGKLFF

v_call: TRBV11-3
d_call: NA
cdr3_length: 15
j_call: TRBJ2-3
clone_size: NA
cdr3_nt: TGTGCCAGCAGCCCATGGATAGGGGGGACAGATACGCAGTATTTT
cdr3_aa: CASSPWIGGTDTQYF

v_call: TRBV4-1
d_call: TRBD1
cdr3_length: 16
j_call: TRBJ1-5
clone_size: NA
cdr3_nt: TGCGCCAGCAGTCAGAGGACAGGGACAACCTATCGGCCCCAGCATTTT
cdr3_aa: CASSQRTGTTYRPQHF

v_call: TRBV4-1
d_call: NA
cdr3_length: 17
j_call: TRBJ1-6
clone_size: NA
cdr3_nt: TGCGCTAGCATCCAAGAAATTCCGGGGGCGGCGAATTCACCCCTCCACTTT
cdr3_aa: CASIQEIPGAANSPLHF

v_call: TRBV11-1
d_call: NA
cdr3_length: 13
j_call: TRBJ1-1
clone_size: NA
cdr3_nt: TGTGTCAGCAGCCGGGACCGCATAACTGAAGCTTTCTTT
cdr3_aa: CVSSRDRITEAFF

v_call: TRBV20-1
d_call: NA
cdr3_length: 12
j_call: TRBJ1-1
clone_size: many
cdr3_nt: TGCAGTGCTAGTTTACAGGGCACTGAAGCTTTCTTT
cdr3_aa: CSASLQGTEAFF

v_call: TRBV6-6
d_call: NA
cdr3_length: 12
j_call: TRBJ2-5
clone_size: many
cdr3_nt: TGTGCCAGCAGTTCGGTTCAAGAGACCCAGTACTTC
cdr3_aa: CASSSVQETQYF

v_call: TRBV20-1
d_call: NA
cdr3_length: 13
j_call: TRBJ2-1
clone_size: NA
cdr3_nt: TGCAGTGCTAGTGCACATATGAACAGTGAACAGTTCTTC
cdr3_aa: CSASAHMNSEQFF

v_call: TRBV20-1
d_call: NA
cdr3_length: 12
j_call: TRBJ2-1
clone_size: NA
cdr3_nt: NA
cdr3_aa: CSTSDRGDEQFF

v_call: TRBV5-4
d_call: NA
cdr3_length: 16
j_call: TRBJ2-2
clone_size: once
cdr3_nt: TGTGCCAGCAACTTGGAAGTGACAGCGGACACCGGGGAGCTGTTTTTT
cdr3_aa: CASNLEVTADTGELFF

v_call: TRBV20-1
d_call: NA
cdr3_length: 12
j_call: TRBJ2-2
clone_size: NA
cdr3_nt: TGCAACGCTAGAACGAACACCGGGGAGCTATTTTTT
cdr3_aa: CNARTNTGELFF

v_call: TRBV4-3
d_call: NA
cdr3_length: 13
j_call: TRBJ1-6
clone_size: many
cdr3_nt: TGCGCCAGCAGCCAAGAGCCTGGTCGACCCCTCCACTTT
cdr3_aa: CASSQEPGRPLHF

v_call: TRBV13
d_call: NA
cdr3_length: 14
j_call: TRBJ1-1
clone_size: many
cdr3_nt: TGTGCCAGCAGCTTAGTTGGGGGGAACACTGAAGCTTTCTTT
cdr3_aa: CASSLVGGNTEAFF

v_call: TRBV7-9
d_call: NA
cdr3_length: 13
j_call: TRBJ1-1
clone_size: once
cdr3_nt: TGTGCCAGCTGTTCTATCATGAACACTAAAGCTTCCTTT
cdr3_aa: CASCSIMNTKASF

v_call: TRBV20-1
d_call: NA
cdr3_length: 17
j_call: TRBJ2-7
clone_size: many
cdr3_nt: TGCAGTGCTAGAGATGCGACAGCGGGTCTAAGCTCCTACGAGCAGTACTTC
cdr3_aa: CSARDATAGLSSYEQYF

v_call: TRBV11-2
d_call: NA
cdr3_length: 13
j_call: TRBJ1-5
clone_size: NA
cdr3_nt: TGTGCCAGCGGCTCCCAGAATGGTCAGGCCCAGCATTTT
cdr3_aa: CASGSQNGQAQHF

v_call: TRBV24-1
d_call: TRBD2
cdr3_length: 16
j_call: TRBJ2-3
clone_size: NA
cdr3_nt: TGTACCACCAGTGATCCGCCAGCGGGGAGGCCAGATACGCAGTATTTT
cdr3_aa: CTTSDPPAGRPDTQYF

v_call: TRBV7-2
d_call: NA
cdr3_length: 12
j_call: TRBJ1-2
clone_size: NA
cdr3_nt: TGTGCCAGCAGCCCCGGGGCTCATGGCTACACCTTC
cdr3_aa: CASSPGAHGYTF